The 21 T cell receptor beta chains given below trace back to one sample, sequenced in a study of blood T cells in healthy people across ages. A second PCR, run for roughly 7 to 12 cycles, used a sample-barcoded 5' primer plus a J-beta primer mix. TCRdb passed the 5' RACE reads through MiXCR, listing each CDR3 protein once. This sample yields roughly 800,000 distinct CDR3 sequences, of which 25% to 30% are seen a single time; approximately 2.9% belongs to the top ten. The same sample was also used in a study of T cells of mothers and their children.

Sequences were obtained from blood. The receptor set was obtained from a boy younger than 18 in good health.

This clonotype occurred once. This chain joins TRBV5-4 and TRBJ2-4; D gene unclear. The CDR3 covers 13 residues. Germline V gene sequence: CDR1 SGHNT, CDR2 YYREEE (reference sequence). V shed 2 bases and J shed 2 bases, with 5 bases lying between them. The CDR3: CASSLDPKNIQYF. CDR3 DNA: TGTGCCAGCAGCTTAGACCCCAAAAACATTCAGTACTTC.

V usage is TRBV27 and J usage is TRBJ1-4, with a possible D match to TRBD1 (6 bases). The V end lost 4 bases, the J end lost 4 bases, and 13 bases lay between the germline ends. The CDR3 runs to 15 residues. The germline gives CDR1 MNHEY, CDR2 SMNVEV (reference sequence). This chain's CDR3 is CASSSFDRLNEKLFF. CDR3 nucleotide sequence: TGTGCCAGCAGTTCCTTCGACAGGCTTAATGAAAAACTGTTTTTT.

The chain links TRBV12-3 or TRBV12-4 to TRBJ1-6, with 12 bases fitting TRBD1. The CDR3 sequence is 14 residues long. Trimming at V came to 6 bases and at J to 12 bases, leaving 6 bases not matched to a gene. DNA of the CDR3: TGTGCCAGCAGACGCGGGACAGGGGGCTTACCCCTCCACTTT. It yields the protein CASRRGTGGLPLHF.

The chain employs TRBV10-3 and TRBJ2-1, with 8 bases fitting TRBD2. V was clipped by 10 bases and J by 0 bases; unmatched bases: 8. The CDR3 has 15 amino acids. Germline CDR1 and CDR2: ENHRY and SYGVKD. The CDR3 loop reads CATGSGVSSYNEQFF. Written as DNA, the CDR3 is TGTGCCACCGGTAGCGGGGTGAGCTCCTACAATGAGCAGTTCTTC.

V gene TRBV18 combines with J gene TRBJ1-6; no reliable D call. From germline, CDR1 is KGHSH and CDR2 LQKENI. The germline V and J ends were trimmed by 5 bases and 2 bases, with 7 bases remaining between them. This CDR3 is built from 14 residues. The CDR3 region is CASSSLTYNSPLHF. The DNA for the CDR3 is TGTGCCAGCTCAAGCCTTACCTATAATTCACCCCTCCACTTT.

The table lists this clonotype with a few counts. The rearrangement joins TRBV6-5 to TRBJ2-5; D is possibly TRBD2 (5 bases). V was clipped by 0 bases and J by 1 base, with 6 bases between them. The CDR3 is 14 amino acids. Germline-derived CDR1 and CDR2 are MNHEY and SVGAGI. CDR3 loop: CASSYSSGQETQYF. In DNA form, the CDR3 reads TGTGCCAGCAGTTACTCCAGCGGCCAAGAGACCCAGTACTTC.

CDR3 protein: CASSLGQQNEQFF. CDR3 sequence (DNA): TGTGCCAGCAGCTTGGGCCAGCAGAATGAGCAGTTCTTC. The V and J genes are TRBV7-9 and TRBJ2-1; no firm D call. The V and J ends lost 3 bases and 7 bases respectively, with 10 bases between them. CDR3 length: 13 amino acids. CDR1 is SEHNR, CDR2 FQNEAQ, per germline (reference sequence).

CDR3 sequence reads: CSARAGTSGADEQFF. The CDR3 coding sequence is TGCAGTGCTAGGGCCGGGACTAGCGGTGCGGATGAGCAGTTCTTC. The chain recombines TRBV20-1 with TRBJ2-1; 11 bases agree with TRBD2. This CDR3 is built from 15 residues. CDR1 DFQATT and CDR2 SNEGSKA come from the germline V gene (reference sequence). With 3 bases clipped from V and 8 bases from J, the junction kept 9 bases outside the gene matches.

This clonotype has only a few counts. The chain couples TRBV10-3 to TRBJ1-2; D is possibly TRBD1 (6 bases). V was shortened by 3 bases and J by 6 bases, with 11 bases between the two germline ends. Germline-derived CDR1 and CDR2 are ENHRY and SYGVKD. The CDR3 sequence is 13 residues long. The CDR3 loop reads CAISDQPGDGYTF. The CDR3 DNA reads as TGTGCCATCAGTGATCAGCCAGGGGATGGCTACACCTTC.

This clonotype was detected a few times. The chain is built from TRBV6-1 and TRBJ1-2; D is perhaps TRBD1 (5 bases). The germline V gene has CDR1 MNHNS and CDR2 SASEGT. V lost 6 bases and J 6 bases, leaving 20 bases between the germline ends. The CDR3 sequence is 15 residues long. CDR3 bases: TGTGCCAGCAGCCACACCGAGGGGCTTCTGGATGGCTACACCTTC. Its translation: CASSHTEGLLDGYTF.

The chain links TRBV30 to TRBJ1-2, with D tentatively TRBD1 (5 bases). Germline-derived CDR1 and CDR2 are GTSNPN and SVGIG (reference sequence). CDR3 length: 12 residues. V shed 2 bases and J shed 7 bases, with 11 bases lying between them. CDR3 DNA sequence: TGTGCCTGGAGTAGCAGGGCAGGTGGCTACACCTTC. It is translated as CAWSSRAGGYTF.

This clonotype was counted a few times. This chain links TRBV19 with TRBJ2-3, with D unresolved. Trimming took off 4 bases at V and 5 bases at J, with 10 bases between the two ends. Germline V gene lookup returns CDR1 LNHDA and CDR2 SQIVND (reference sequence). The CDR3 length is 13 residues. The CDR3 protein is CASSTSNGDTQYF. CDR3 DNA: TGTGCCAGTAGTACTTCGAACGGAGATACGCAGTATTTT.

V is TRBV12-3 or TRBV12-4 and J is TRBJ2-5; TRBD1 agrees at 10 bases. The end of the DNA is better explained by TRBJ2-1, so the J call may be wrong. The CDR3 totals 14 residues. Here the CDR3 reads CASTPGQGRNEQFF. The DNA for the CDR3 is TGTGCCAGCACCCCGGGACAGGGGCGCAATGAGCAGTTCTTC.

This clonotype occurred a few times. This chain's CDR3 is CASSERNSGTQYF. In DNA form, the CDR3 reads TGTGCCAGCAGCGAACGGAACTCGGGGACCCAGTACTTC. The rearrangement joins TRBV7-2 to TRBJ2-5; D is uncertain. Trimming took off 5 bases at V and 7 bases at J, with 14 bases between the two ends. The CDR3 has 13 amino acids. CDR1 is SGHTA, CDR2 FQGNSA, per germline.

The genes are TRBV5-1 and TRBJ2-7; 9 bases align to TRBD1. CDR1 SGHRS and CDR2 YFSETQ come from the germline V gene. The J segment lost 3 bases and the V segment lost 4 bases, leaving 8 bases of the junction unmatched. The CDR3 consists of 15 residues. For the CDR3, the DNA is TGCGCCAGCAGCGCCACAGGGGGCGCACGCTACGAGCAGTACTTC. It codes for CASSATGGARYEQYF.

This chain links TRBV5-5 with TRBJ2-5, with D perhaps TRBD2 (5 bases). The germline CDR1 and CDR2 sequences are SGHKS and YYEKEE (reference sequence). Trimming cost V 0 bases and J 2 bases, with 11 bases left between them. This CDR3 is 15 amino acids long. CDR3 residues: CASSLAVGIQETQYF. Here the CDR3 DNA reads TGTGCCAGCAGCTTGGCCGTCGGGATTCAAGAGACCCAGTACTTC.

The chain is built from TRBV11-2 and TRBJ1-5, with no clear D. Trimming removed 5 bases from V and 10 bases from J, with 12 bases in between. The CDR3 loop spans 12 amino acids. CDR1 SGHAT and CDR2 FQNNGV come from the germline V gene. The CDR3 spells CASSHREGPQHF. For the CDR3, the DNA is TGTGCCAGCAGCCACCGGGAGGGTCCCCAGCATTTT.

The chain links TRBV2 to TRBJ2-1, with D unclear. V dropped 5 bases and J dropped 4 bases, with 6 bases sitting between them. The germline V gene encodes CDR1 SNHLY and CDR2 FYNNEI. The CDR3 loop spans 12 amino acids. CDR3: CASSWWYNEQFF. In nucleotides, the CDR3 is TGTGCCAGCAGTTGGTGGTACAATGAGCAGTTCTTC.

V usage is TRBV10-3 and J usage is TRBJ2-1; a possible D gene is TRBD1 (5 bases). This CDR3 is 15 amino acids long. Germline CDR1 reads ENHRY; CDR2 reads SYGVKD. Trimming shortened V by 3 bases and J by 4 bases, and 13 bases separated the two germline ends. The DNA for the CDR3 is TGTGCCATCAGTGACTCGGTTAGGGGATACAATGAGCAGTTCTTC. This gives the protein CAISDSVRGYNEQFF.

Only a few counts were recorded for this clonotype. This sequence joins TRBV6-2 or TRBV6-3 and TRBJ1-2; TRBD1 is a possible D gene (6 bases). The CDR3 covers 16 residues. Trimming left V 4 bases short and J 2 bases short, with 17 bases between. In germline, CDR1 is MNHEY, CDR2 SVGEGT. The CDR3 region is CASSFRVGQGNYGYTF. CDR3 in DNA: TGTGCCAGCAGTTTCCGGGTAGGCCAGGGGAACTATGGCTACACCTTC.

CDR3 protein: CSVGLGGSGANVLTF. CDR3 DNA sequence: TGCAGCGTTGGACTAGGAGGCTCTGGGGCCAACGTCCTGACTTTC. This chain joins TRBV29-1 and TRBJ2-6; a possible D gene is TRBD2 (6 bases). The CDR3 has 15 amino acids. Between the trimmed V and J ends, which lost 4 bases and 0 bases, there was a span of 10 bases. Germline V lookup: CDR1 SQVTM, CDR2 ANQGSEA.